The rows below give T cell receptor beta chains drawn from one sample of a study of blood T cell repertoires in COVID-19. Sequencing used immunoSEQ multiplex PCR; TCRdb keeps in-frame clones, though not all of them. The sample has fewer than 60,000 clones, approximately 82% seen once. The sequenced material came from peripheral blood. The source is a human donor in a cohort sampled during active COVID-19. The CDR3 runs from the conserved cysteine through the conserved F or W. D genes are given only for firm matches. Clone size is stated in some rows and not others, as once, few, many or a class when expanded.

D gene,clone size,V gene,J gene,CDR3 DNA,CDR3 protein
TRBD1,NA,TRBV9,TRBJ2-2,TGTGCCAGCAGCCCCCGGACAGGGATGGGCACCGGGGAGCTGTTTTTT,CASSPRTGMGTGELFF
TRBD1,NA,TRBV18,TRBJ2-4,TGTGCCAGCTCACCCGATTTCGGGGACAGCAAAAACATTCAGTACTTC,CASSPDFGDSKNIQYF
TRBD2,NA,TRBV24-1,TRBJ2-1,TGTGCCACCAGTGACCTAGCACTAGCGGTCGATGAGCAGTTCTTC,CATSDLALAVDEQFF
NA,NA,TRBV27,TRBJ1-1,TGTGCCAGCAAGGTACCAACAGGGATGGCAGCTTTCTTT,CASKVPTGMAAFF
TRBD1,NA,TRBV18,TRBJ1-5,TGTGCCAGCTCGAAAACAGGGGGTATTCATCAGCCCCAGCATTTT,CASSKTGGIHQPQHF
NA,NA,TRBV6-5,TRBJ1-4,TGTGCCAGCAGTTCGGGTCCCGGGAATGAAAAACTGTTTTTT,CASSSGPGNEKLFF
TRBD1,NA,TRBV3-1/TRBV3-2,TRBJ1-1,TGTGCCAGCAGCCAACTAACAGGGGTTAAGGCTTTCTTT,CASSQLTGVKAFF
NA,NA,TRBV7-6,TRBJ1-4,TGTGCCAGCAGACCCATGACGGGGACTAATGAAAAACTGTTTTTT,CASRPMTGTNEKLFF
NA,NA,TRBV11-3,TRBJ2-2,TGTGCCAGCAGCTTGGGGACTTCGAACACCGGGGAGCTGTTTTTT,CASSLGTSNTGELFF
TRBD1,NA,TRBV19,TRBJ2-2,TGTGCCAGTAGTCCAGGGACAGGATCGAACACCGGGGAGCTGTTTTTT,CASSPGTGSNTGELFF
NA,NA,TRBV5-5,TRBJ1-6,TGTGCCAGCAGCTTGGAAGGGAGGCATAATTCACCCCTCCACTTT,CASSLEGRHNSPLHF
TRBD1,NA,TRBV30,TRBJ1-1,TGTGCCGGTTCAGAGGGGGCGTGGACTGAAGCTTTCTTT,CAGSEGAWTEAFF
NA,once,TRBV9,TRBJ2-1,TGTGCCAGCAGCGTAGTGATGAGCTCCTACAATGAGCAGTTCTTC,CASSVVMSSYNEQFF
NA,NA,TRBV19,TRBJ2-3,TGTGCCAGTAGTATGAGTGCGGGGATCACAGATACGCAGTATTTT,CASSMSAGITDTQYF
TRBD2,NA,TRBV18,TRBJ2-5,TGTGCCAGCTCGGTGGGACTAGCTCCGGAGACCCAGTACTTC,CASSVGLAPETQYF
TRBD1,NA,TRBV25-1,TRBJ2-1,TGTGCCAGCAGTGAGACCGGACAGGCCCGGATCAATGAGCAGTTCTTC,CASSETGQARINEQFF
TRBD1,NA,TRBV5-1,TRBJ2-5,TGCGCCAGCAGCCCTGGGACAGCCCAAGAGATGACCCAGTACTTC,CASSPGTAQEMTQYF
NA,NA,TRBV19,TRBJ1-5,TGTGCCAGTAGTATCCCCGGACTAGCGGCACAGCCCCAGCATTTT,CASSIPGLAAQPQHF
NA,NA,TRBV7-8,TRBJ1-2,TGTGCCAGCAGCTTAGTTCCCCAGGATTATGGCTACACCTTC,CASSLVPQDYGYTF
TRBD2,NA,TRBV5-1,TRBJ2-3,TGCGCCAGCAGCTTGGCAACTAGCGCAGATACGCAGTATTTT,CASSLATSADTQYF
NA,NA,TRBV7-9,TRBJ1-1,TGTGCCAGCAGCTTAGGGGTTAGGGCGGGCACTGAAGCTTTCTTT,CASSLGVRAGTEAFF
NA,NA,TRBV11-1,TRBJ2-5,TGTGCCAGCAGCACCGGGGTTCAAGAGACCCAGTACTTC,CASSTGVQETQYF
NA,NA,TRBV7-9,TRBJ2-1,TGTGCCAGCAGCTTCCGGGACTTCAATGAGCAGTTCTTC,CASSFRDFNEQFF
NA,NA,TRBV12-5,TRBJ2-7,TGTGCTAGTGGTCCCAGGGGGGCCTCCTACGAGCAGTACTTC,CASGPRGASYEQYF
TRBD2,NA,TRBV19,TRBJ2-3,TGTGCCAGTAGTATGGCAGGGAGGGCACTCACAGATACGCAGTATTTT,CASSMAGRALTDTQYF
NA,few,TRBV5-1,TRBJ2-6,TGCGCCAGCAGCTTGGGCGGGTCGGAGGCCAACGTCCTGACTTTC,CASSLGGSEANVLTF